This entry lists 9 T cell receptor beta chains sequenced from one sample in a study of blood T cells in healthy people across ages. A second PCR of about 6 to 12 cycles used a sample-barcoded 5' primer and a J-beta primer mix. Via MiXCR, TCRdb re-called the 5' RACE reads, giving one row per CDR3 protein. This sample has fewer than 2,000,000 distinct CDR3 sequences, with 34% found just once. The specimen sequenced was blood. The source of these receptors is a woman in her thirties in good health.

This clonotype has just a few counts. This chain uses TRBV20-1 with TRBJ2-1, with D tentatively TRBD1 or TRBD2 (7 bases each). V was clipped by 0 bases and J by 0 bases, with 18 bases between them. The CDR3 length is 18 residues. Germline loops: CDR1 DFQATT, CDR2 SNEGSKA (reference sequence). CDR3 DNA sequence: TGCAGTGCTAGAGAGCCTCCGGGGGAGGGGGCCTCCTACAATGAGCAGTTCTTC. Protein product: CSAREPPGEGASYNEQFF.

The DNA of the CDR3 is TGTGCCAGCAGTCAAGGCCGGACAGGGAGTTACAATGAGCAGTTCTTC. Protein product: CASSQGRTGSYNEQFF. This rearrangement joins TRBV6-6 to TRBJ2-1; the match to TRBD1 covers 8 bases. After removal of 5 bases from V and 4 bases from J, the junction contained 10 bases not matched to a gene. The germline CDR1 and CDR2 sequences are MNHNY and SVGAGI (reference sequence). The CDR3 has 16 residues.

The V gene is TRBV20-1, the J gene TRBJ2-5, with 15 bases matching TRBD2. The CDR3 sequence is 17 residues long. V gave up 4 bases and J gave up 11 bases; unmatched junction bases: 17. Germline CDR1 is DFQATT and CDR2 is SNEGSKA (reference sequence). Here the CDR3 reads CSAKKPGLAGGWNEQYF. CDR3 DNA sequence: TGCAGTGCTAAGAAACCGGGACTAGCGGGAGGATGGAATGAGCAGTACTTC.

This clonotype came up a few times. This rearrangement joins TRBV20-1 to TRBJ2-1, with D unclear. The V and J ends lost 6 bases and 4 bases respectively, with 16 bases between them. The CDR3 is made up of 14 amino acids. The germline V gene encodes CDR1 DFQATT and CDR2 SNEGSKA (reference sequence). Here the CDR3 reads CSAEPLTNYNEQFF. The CDR3 nucleotides read TGCAGTGCCGAACCCCTTACAAATTACAATGAGCAGTTCTTC.

This clonotype has only a few counts. The CDR3 region has the DNA TGCGCCAGCAGCCCCAAGGGGCTAGCGGGAACCCGGGAGCAGTACTTC. Amino acid sequence: CASSPKGLAGTREQYF. The chain employs TRBV10-1 and TRBJ2-5, with 9 positions matching TRBD2. Per germline, CDR1 WNHNN and CDR2 SYGVQD (reference sequence). With V trimmed by 6 bases and J by 11 bases, 19 bases remained unmatched. This CDR3 has 16 residues.

In regard to this clonotype: Compared with germline, one end of the junction differs, possibly owing to a read error. The genes are TRBV6-6 and TRBJ2-2, with D tentatively TRBD2 (6 bases). Germline V gene sequence: CDR1 MNHNY, CDR2 SVGAGI (reference sequence). This CDR3 is 15 amino acids long. In DNA, the CDR3 is TGTGCCAGCAGTTACTCGACGGGGGAGATCGGGGAGCGGTTTTTT. Translated, it gives CASSYSTGEIGERFF.

This clonotype occurred a few times. The rearrangement uses TRBV6-2 or TRBV6-3 and TRBJ2-7; tentatively, D is TRBD1 or TRBD2 (5 bases each). Trimming removed 6 bases at V and 0 bases at J, with 9 bases between. The CDR3 contains 13 residues. CDR1 is MNHEY and CDR2 is SVGEGT in the germline V gene. CDR3 nucleotide sequence: TGTGCCAGCAGCGAGGGGATCTCCTACGAGCAGTACTTC. It is translated as CASSEGISYEQYF.

This clonotype was counted between two and nine times. The rearrangement links TRBV9 to TRBJ2-2; 8 bases agree with TRBD2. The germline V gene encodes CDR1 SGDLS and CDR2 YYNGEE. Trimming at V came to 0 bases and at J to 1 base, leaving 2 bases not matched to a gene. The CDR3 runs 16 residues. The CDR3 loop reads CASSVVSGRNTGELFF. The DNA for the CDR3 is TGTGCCAGCAGCGTAGTGAGCGGGAGGAACACCGGGGAGCTGTTTTTT.

V is TRBV6-5 and J is TRBJ1-2; 7 positions match TRBD1. The germline V gene has CDR1 MNHEY and CDR2 SVGAGI. CDR3 length equals 17 residues. Trimming at V came to 6 bases and at J to 2 bases, leaving 15 bases not matched to a gene. The CDR3 DNA follows: TGTGCCAGCAGCCCCAGGACAGGATCGCGGCCGAACTATGGCTACACCTTC. Translation: CASSPRTGSRPNYGYTF.